The clone carrying this TCR beta chain was counted only a few times. Its antigen is not known. PCR was performed a second time for about 6 to 12 cycles using a sample-barcoded 5' primer and a J-beta primer mix. TCRdb called the 5' RACE reads again in MiXCR, with one record for every CDR3 protein. Here the sample spans 750,000 to 950,000 distinct CDR3 sequences, approximately 24% being singletons. The sample is drawn from a study of blood T cells in healthy people across ages. Study-level points and caveats: Researchers judged that diversity estimates from one million T cells fell short of true values.

The V and J ends lost 3 bases and 0 bases respectively, with 9 bases between them. The CDR3 covers 13 residues. CDR1 is DFQATT and CDR2 is SNEGSKA in the germline V gene (reference sequence). The same sample was also studied in work on T cells of mothers and their children. That work states: There were over 10 million TCR beta CDR3 reads from each mother and several million from each child.

The source is a boy between 10 and 17 years old in good health. The specimen sequenced was blood. The V gene is TRBV20-1, the J gene TRBJ2-7, with D unclear. CDR3 region: CSASSGSSYEQYF. The CDR3, as DNA: TGCAGTGCTAGTTCCGGGTCCTCCTACGAGCAGTACTTC.